The 8 T cell receptor beta chains below all came from one sample that was sequenced in a study of T cell changes during pregnancy in multiple sclerosis. The table came from immunoSEQ multiplex PCR; TCRdb's copy has only in-frame clones and leaves some out. Of about 43,000 clones listed, 85% to 90% are singletons. The sequenced sample was peripheral blood, obtained in the second trimester of pregnancy. Receptor source: a female donor in good health, enrolled as a control in a pregnancy study.

The gene calls are TRBV6-4 and TRBJ2-7; 8 bases fit TRBD2. Losses at the gene ends were 3 bases for V and 2 bases for J; bases not matched to a gene: 12. The CDR3 length is 17 residues. CDR1 and CDR2 (germline): MRHNA, SNTAGT. CDR3 amino acids: CASSEPNGGATTYEQYF. For the CDR3, the DNA is TGTGCCAGCAGTGAACCGAACGGGGGGGCCACCACCTACGAGCAGTACTTC.

J is TRBJ2-5 and V is TRBV27; no clear D. From germline, CDR1 is MNHEY and CDR2 SMNVEV (reference sequence). The CDR3 is 15 residues long. Between the trimmed V and J ends, which lost 5 bases and 1 base, there was a span of 14 bases. The CDR3 loop is CASSPSRLIQETQYF. CDR3 bases: TGTGCCAGCAGTCCCTCCCGACTCATCCAAGAGACCCAGTACTTC.

The chain has TRBV19 and TRBJ2-2; TRBD2 agrees at 11 bases. Germline loops: CDR1 LNHDA, CDR2 SQIVND (reference sequence). The V gene end was trimmed by 3 bases and the J gene end by 3 bases; junction bases not matched to a gene: 9. This CDR3 spans 18 amino acids. For the CDR3, the DNA is TGTGCCAGTAGTATGGGGATGGGACTAGCGGAGGACACCGGGGAGCTGTTTTTT. It codes for CASSMGMGLAEDTGELFF.

The chain employs TRBV4-3 and TRBJ1-3; D is possibly TRBD1 (5 bases). This CDR3 is 14 amino acids long. Germline V CDR1 and CDR2: LGHNA, YSLEER. Trimming took 4 bases from V and 4 from J, leaving 11 bases between them. CDR3 in DNA: TGCGCCAGCAGCCCCGACAGTTCAGGAAACACCATATATTTT. It encodes CASSPDSSGNTIYF.

This clone has just a few counts. The V and J genes are TRBV4-2 and TRBJ2-7, with 8 nucleotides matching TRBD2. The CDR3 loop spans 14 amino acids. CDR1 is LGHNA, CDR2 YNFKEQ, per germline. V gave up 8 bases and J gave up 3 bases; unmatched junction bases: 9. The CDR3 sequence: CASRPGAGGYEQYF. In DNA, the CDR3 is TGTGCCAGCCGCCCGGGGGCGGGGGGCTACGAGCAGTACTTC.

The chain joins TRBV11-2 to TRBJ2-1; 7 bases match TRBD2. Germline CDR1 reads SGHAT; CDR2 reads FQNNGV. This CDR3 comprises 15 residues. After removal of 4 bases from V and 5 bases from J, the junction contained 8 bases not matched to a gene. CDR3 sequence reads: CASSSAGRRDNEQFF. CDR3 sequence (DNA): TGTGCCAGCAGCTCTGCCGGGAGGAGAGACAATGAGCAGTTCTTC.

This clone is a singleton in its sample. The genes are TRBV9 and TRBJ2-7; 7 bases are a match to TRBD1. The germline gives CDR1 SGDLS, CDR2 YYNGEE. This CDR3 region has 14 residues. The junction had 7 bases not matched to a gene; V was cut back by 0 bases and J by 7 bases. The CDR3 DNA sequence: TGTGCCAGCAGCGTAGCTAGTCCAGGGGGAGAGCAGTACTTC. Translating it yields CASSVASPGGEQYF.

The V call is TRBV5-6, the J call TRBJ2-5, with a tentative D call TRBD2 (5 bases). Per germline, CDR1 SGHDT and CDR2 YYEEEE. Deletions cut 4 bases from V and 4 bases from J, with 20 bases between. CDR3 size: 16 residues. The CDR3 DNA sequence: TGTGCCAGCAGCCCTAATTACTTGGCCCGGGGAGAGACCCAGTACTTC. This encodes CASSPNYLARGETQYF. Full variable domain (outside the CDR3, taken from reference TRBV5-6 and TRBJ2-5): DAGVTQSPTHLIKTRGQQVTLRCSPKSGHDTVSWYQQALGQGPQFIFQYYEEEERQRGNFPDRFSGHQFPNYSSELNVNALLLGDSALYLCASSPNYLARGETQYFGPGTRLLVL.